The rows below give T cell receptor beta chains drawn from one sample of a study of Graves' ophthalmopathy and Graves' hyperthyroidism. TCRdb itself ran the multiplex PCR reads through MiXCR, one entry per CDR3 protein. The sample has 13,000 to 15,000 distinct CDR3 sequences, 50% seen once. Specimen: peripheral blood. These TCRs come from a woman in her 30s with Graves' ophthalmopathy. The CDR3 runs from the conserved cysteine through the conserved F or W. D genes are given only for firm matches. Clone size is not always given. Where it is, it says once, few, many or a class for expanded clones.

CASSLVGGGQPQHF,TGTGCCAGCAGCTTAGTAGGGGGAGGTCAGCCCCAGCATTTT,TRBJ1-5,-,TRBV7-2,-
CSAPLETLSNQPQHF,TGCAGTGCCCCCCTAGAGACACTTAGCAATCAGCCCCAGCATTTT,TRBJ1-5,few,TRBV20-1,-
CSVSTARGTRGTGELFF,TGCAGCGTTAGCACCGCCCGCGGGACTAGAGGCACCGGGGAGCTGTTTTTT,TRBJ2-2,few,TRBV29-1,TRBD2
CASSLVQPSSGNTIYF,TGTGCCAGCAGCTTGGTCCAGCCCAGCTCTGGAAACACCATATATTTT,TRBJ1-3,-,TRBV7-2,-
CSAPRAGGNNEQFF,TGCAGTGCCCCCCGGGCGGGAGGGAACAATGAGCAGTTCTTC,TRBJ2-1,medium-sized,TRBV20-1,TRBD2
CASSEAENTEAFF,TGTGCCAGCAGTGAAGCAGAGAACACTGAAGCTTTCTTT,TRBJ1-1,-,TRBV6-1,-
CATSRDRGSGNTGELFF,TGTGCCACCAGCAGAGATCGGGGGAGCGGGAACACCGGGGAGCTGTTTTTT,TRBJ2-2,-,TRBV15,-
CASSQDPVGLAGVSDTQYF,TGTGCCAGCAGCCAAGATCCCGTCGGACTAGCGGGAGTTTCGGATACGCAGTATTTT,TRBJ2-3,-,TRBV14,TRBD2
CASRQGFNSPLHF,TGTGCCAGCAGACAGGGTTTTAATTCACCCCTCCACTTT,TRBJ1-6,medium-sized,TRBV5-6,-
CSAKGLAGAYEQYF,TGCAGTGCTAAAGGCCTAGCGGGAGCCTACGAGCAGTACTTC,TRBJ2-7,-,TRBV20-1,TRBD2
CAWTLERDYEQYF,TGTGCCTGGACCCTAGAGAGGGACTACGAGCAGTACTTC,TRBJ2-7,once,TRBV30,-
CSAKTSGASYEQYF,TGCAGTGCTAAGACTAGCGGCGCCTCCTACGAGCAGTACTTC,TRBJ2-7,medium-sized,TRBV20-1,TRBD2
CASRRGGLGAGGEYEQYF,TGTGCCAGCAGGCGTGGAGGTTTGGGAGCAGGAGGAGAATACGAGCAGTACTTC,TRBJ2-7,few,TRBV13,-